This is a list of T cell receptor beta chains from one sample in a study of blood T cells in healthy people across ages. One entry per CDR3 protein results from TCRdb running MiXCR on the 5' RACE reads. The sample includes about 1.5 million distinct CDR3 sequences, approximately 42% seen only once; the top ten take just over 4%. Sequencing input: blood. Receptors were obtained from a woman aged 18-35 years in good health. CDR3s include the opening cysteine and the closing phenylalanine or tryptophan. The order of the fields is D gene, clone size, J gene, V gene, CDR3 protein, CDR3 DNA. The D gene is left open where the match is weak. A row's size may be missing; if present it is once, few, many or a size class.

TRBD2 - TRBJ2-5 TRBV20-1 CSASLAGGRNEQYF TGCAGTGCTTCCCTAGCGGGGGGTCGTAATGAGCAGTACTTC
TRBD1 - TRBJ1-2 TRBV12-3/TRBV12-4 CASSPWTGVRYTF TGTGCCAGCAGTCCATGGACAGGGGTACGCTACACCTTC
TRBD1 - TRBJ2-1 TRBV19 CASSWFGTGGMGNEQFF TGTGCCAGTAGTTGGTTTGGGACAGGGGGAATGGGCAATGAGCAGTTCTTC
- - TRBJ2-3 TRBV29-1 CSAQPRRTDTQYF TGCAGCGCCCAACCCCGCCGAACAGATACGCAGTATTTT
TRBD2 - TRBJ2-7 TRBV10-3 CAISADGRENNEQYF TGTGCCATCAGTGCTGACGGGAGGGAAAACAATGAGCAGTACTTC
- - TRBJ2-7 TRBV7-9 CASSKTNRDTYEQYF TGTGCCAGCAGCAAAACTAACAGGGATACCTACGAGCAGTACTTC
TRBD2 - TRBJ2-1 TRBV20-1 CSAREKRGITSGGYNEQFF TGCAGTGCTAGAGAAAAAAGAGGAATAACTAGCGGGGGGTACAATGAGCAGTTCTTC
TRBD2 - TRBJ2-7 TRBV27 CASSLGASGNYNEQYF TGTGCCAGCAGCTTAGGGGCTAGCGGGAACTACAATGAGCAGTACTTC
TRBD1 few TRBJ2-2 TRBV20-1 CSAAGGRGELFF TGCAGTGCTGCAGGGGGTCGTGGGGAGCTGTTTTTT
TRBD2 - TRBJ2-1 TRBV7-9 CASSLARTSGNEQFF TGTGCCAGCAGCTTAGCCCGGACTAGCGGCAATGAGCAGTTCTTC
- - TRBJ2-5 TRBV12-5 CASAKPWGRETQYF TGTGCTAGTGCAAAGCCATGGGGGCGGGAGACCCAGTACTTC
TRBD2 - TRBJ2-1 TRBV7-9 CASSIPPGTSGKCGQFF TGTGCCAGCAGCATCCCCCCCGGGACTAGCGGGAAATGTGGGCAGTTCTTC
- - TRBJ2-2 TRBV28 CASSSSTRGIGELFF TGTGCCAGCAGTTCGTCTACTCGAGGCATCGGGGAGCTGTTTTTT
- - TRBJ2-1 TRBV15 CATSRVAKSYNEQFF TGTGCCACCAGCAGAGTTGCAAAATCCTACAATGAGCAGTTCTTC
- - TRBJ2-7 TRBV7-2 CASSLASETRNYEQYF TGTGCCAGCAGCTTAGCTTCAGAGACCAGAAACTACGAGCAGTACTTC
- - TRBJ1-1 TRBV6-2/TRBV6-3 CASSDPPAEAFF TGTGCCAGCAGCGACCCCCCGGCTGAAGCTTTCTTT
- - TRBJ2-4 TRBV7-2 CASSLEGTLGNIQYF TGTGCCAGCAGCTTAGAAGGCACCTTGGGGAACATTCAGTACTTC
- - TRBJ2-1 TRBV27 CASSWEVSYNEQFF TGTGCCAGCAGTTGGGAGGTCTCCTACAATGAGCAGTTCTTC
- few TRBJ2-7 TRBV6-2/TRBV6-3 CASSSQLSYYNEQYF TGTGCCAGCAGTTCTCAACTCTCCTACTACAATGAGCAGTACTTC
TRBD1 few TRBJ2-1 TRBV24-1 CATSGRDRVNNEQFF TGTGCCACCAGTGGCCGGGACAGGGTTAACAATGAGCAGTTCTTC
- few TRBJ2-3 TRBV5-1 CASTLGRHTDTQYF TGCGCCAGCACCCTAGGCAGACACACAGATACGCAGTATTTT
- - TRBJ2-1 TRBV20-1 CSAKTLSSYNEQFF TGCAGTGCCAAGACTCTGAGCTCCTACAATGAGCAGTTCTTC
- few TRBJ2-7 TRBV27 CASSLGAGLEQYF TGTGCCAGCAGTTTGGGGGCGGGTCTCGAGCAGTACTTC
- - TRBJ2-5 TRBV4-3 CASSQATSETQYF TGCGCCAGCAGCCAAGCCACGTCGGAGACCCAGTACTTC
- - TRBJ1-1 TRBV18 CASSPSTHTEAFF TGTGCCAGCTCACCATCAACTCACACTGAAGCTTTCTTT
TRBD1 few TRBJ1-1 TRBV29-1 CSVPDRVDTEAFF TGCAGCGTTCCGGACAGGGTGGACACTGAAGCTTTCTTT
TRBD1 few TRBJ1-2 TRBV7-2 CASRGRQGFLYGYTF TGTGCCAGCCGGGGGAGACAGGGGTTTCTCTATGGCTACACCTTC
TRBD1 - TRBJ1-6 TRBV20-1 CSARDGTGVNSPLHF TGCAGTGCTAGGGATGGGACAGGGGTGAACTCACCCCTCCACTTT
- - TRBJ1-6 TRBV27 CASSLFEGANSPLHF TGTGCCAGCAGTTTATTTGAGGGAGCTAATTCACCCCTCCACTTT